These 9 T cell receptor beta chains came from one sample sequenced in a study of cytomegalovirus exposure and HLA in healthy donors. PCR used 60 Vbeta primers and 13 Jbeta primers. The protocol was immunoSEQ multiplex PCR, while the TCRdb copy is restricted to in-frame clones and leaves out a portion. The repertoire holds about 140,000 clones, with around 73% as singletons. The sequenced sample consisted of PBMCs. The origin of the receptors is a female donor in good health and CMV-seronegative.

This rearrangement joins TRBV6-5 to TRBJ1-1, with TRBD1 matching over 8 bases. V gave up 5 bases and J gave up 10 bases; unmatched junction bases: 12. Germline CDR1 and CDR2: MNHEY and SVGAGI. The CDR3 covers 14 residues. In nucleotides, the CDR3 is TGTGCCAGCAGTCCCTCCCCCGACAGGGGCCGAGCTTTCTTT. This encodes CASSPSPDRGRAFF.

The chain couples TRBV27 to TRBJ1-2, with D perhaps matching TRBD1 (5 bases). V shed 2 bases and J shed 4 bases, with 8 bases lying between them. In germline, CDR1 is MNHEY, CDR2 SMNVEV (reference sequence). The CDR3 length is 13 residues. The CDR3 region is CASSLQGTYGYTF. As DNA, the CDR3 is TGTGCCAGCAGTTTACAGGGTACCTATGGCTACACCTTC.

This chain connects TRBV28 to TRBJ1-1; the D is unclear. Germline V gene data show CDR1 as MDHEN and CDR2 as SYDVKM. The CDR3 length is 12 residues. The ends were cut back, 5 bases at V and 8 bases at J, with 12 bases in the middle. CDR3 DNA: TGTGCCAGCAGTACTACGTCTCGCGAAGCTTTCTTT. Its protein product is CASSTTSREAFF.

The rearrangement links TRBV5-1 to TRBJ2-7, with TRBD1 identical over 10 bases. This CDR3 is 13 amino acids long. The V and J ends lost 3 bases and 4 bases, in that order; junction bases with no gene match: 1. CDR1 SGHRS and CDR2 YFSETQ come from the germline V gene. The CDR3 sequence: CASSWDRGYEQYF. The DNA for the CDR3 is TGCGCCAGCAGCTGGGACAGGGGTTACGAGCAGTACTTC.

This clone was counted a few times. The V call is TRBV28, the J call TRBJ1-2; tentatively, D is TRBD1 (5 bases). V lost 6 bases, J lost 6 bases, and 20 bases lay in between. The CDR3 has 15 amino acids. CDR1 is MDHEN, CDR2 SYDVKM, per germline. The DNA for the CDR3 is TGTGCCAGCAGCACGAGCGGGACCGGAGGAAATGGCTACACCTTC. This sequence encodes CASSTSGTGGNGYTF.

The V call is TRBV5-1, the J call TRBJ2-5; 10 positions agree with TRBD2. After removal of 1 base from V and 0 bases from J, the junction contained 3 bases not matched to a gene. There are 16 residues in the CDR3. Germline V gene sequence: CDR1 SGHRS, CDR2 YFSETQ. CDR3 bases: TGCGCCAGCAGCTTGACTAGCGGGGTGTACCAAGAGACCCAGTACTTC. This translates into CASSLTSGVYQETQYF.

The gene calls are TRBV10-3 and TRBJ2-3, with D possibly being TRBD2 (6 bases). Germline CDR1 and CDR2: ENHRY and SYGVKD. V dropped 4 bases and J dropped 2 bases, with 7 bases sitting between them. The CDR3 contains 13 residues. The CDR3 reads CAISGRDTDTQYF. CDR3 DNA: TGTGCCATCAGTGGGAGGGACACAGATACGCAGTATTTT.

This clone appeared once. The chain's CDR3 is CASRTGTDTEKLFF. The CDR3 nucleotides read TGTGCCAGCAGGACCGGGACAGACACTGAAAAACTGTTTTTT. The V and J genes are TRBV2 and TRBJ1-4, with 7 bases that match TRBD1. The length of the CDR3 is 14 residues. V lost 6 bases to trimming and J lost 7 bases; unmatched junction nucleotides: 8. The germline gives CDR1 SNHLY, CDR2 FYNNEI.

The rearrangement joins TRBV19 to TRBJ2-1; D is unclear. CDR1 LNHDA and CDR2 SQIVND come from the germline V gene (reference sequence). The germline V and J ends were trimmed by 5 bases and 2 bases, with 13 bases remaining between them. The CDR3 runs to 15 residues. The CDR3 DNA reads TGTGCCAGTAGTTCCCTGGGCCCCCCCTACAATGAGCAGTTCTTC. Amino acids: CASSSLGPPYNEQFF.